This TCR beta chain was recorded in a study of cytomegalovirus exposure and HLA in healthy donors. This CDR3 is 16 amino acids long. The J segment lost 13 bases and the V segment lost 4 bases, leaving 16 bases of the junction unmatched. The germline V gene encodes CDR1 LGHNA and CDR2 YNFKEQ. The study ran its PCR with 60 Vbeta and 13 Jbeta primers. Assay: immunoSEQ multiplex PCR; the TCRdb copy retains only in-frame clones and omits some. The sample records about 67,000 clones, 80% to 90% being singletons. Sequencing was performed on PBMCs. The receptor was derived from a woman aged 25 to 39 in good health and CMV-seropositive. The genes are TRBV4-2 and TRBJ1-6; 7 bases align to TRBD1. The CDR3 protein is CASSRYLTAGQVPLHF. CDR3 nucleotide sequence: TGTGCCAGCAGCCGGTACCTGACAGCCGGACAGGTTCCCCTCCACTTT.